The 9 T cell receptor beta chains below were found in one sample sequenced in a study of blood T cell repertoires in COVID-19. Data came from immunoSEQ multiplex PCR; TCRdb stores just in-frame clones and leaves some out. The sample shows about 350,000 clones, around 87% of them seen only once. Sample: PBMCs or T cells enriched from blood (not recorded which). The receptor source for this set is a woman aged 30 to 39 who had recovered from COVID-19.

The chain uses TRBV10-3 and TRBJ1-1; D ambiguous. This CDR3 has 13 amino acids. V was shortened by 11 bases and J by 1 base, with 14 bases between the two germline ends. Germline CDR1 and CDR2: ENHRY and SYGVKD. Here the CDR3 reads CAVSHNQNTEAFF. The CDR3, as DNA: TGTGCCGTTTCACATAACCAGAACACTGAAGCTTTCTTT.

The chain links TRBV5-5 to TRBJ2-7; D not certain. Trimming took 4 bases from V and 0 from J, leaving 5 bases between them. In germline, CDR1 is SGHKS, CDR2 YYEKEE (reference sequence). This CDR3 region has 12 residues. CDR3 in amino acids: CASSLSSYEQYF. CDR3 in DNA: TGTGCCAGCAGCCTGAGCTCCTACGAGCAGTACTTC.

This chain uses TRBV7-9 with TRBJ2-5, with no clear D. CDR1 is SEHNR, CDR2 FQNEAQ, per germline (reference sequence). V lost 5 bases and J lost 5, with 6 bases in between. This CDR3 contains 11 residues. The CDR3 DNA sequence: TGTGCCAGCAGCCCCGCGGAGACCCAGTACTTC. It codes for CASSPAETQYF. Drawing the rest from reference TRBV7-9 and TRBJ2-5, the complete variable domain is DTGVSQNPRHKITKRGQNVTFRCDPISEHNRLYWYRQTLGQGPEFLTYFQNEAQLEKSRLLSDRFSAERPKGSFSTLEIQRTEQGDSAMYLCASSPAETQYFGPGTRLLVL.

Here the CDR3 DNA reads TGTGCCAGCAGTTTAGACTCTGAAAAACTGTTTTTT. This gives the protein CASSLDSEKLFF. The gene calls are TRBV28 and TRBJ1-4; D not resolved. The ends were cut back, 2 bases at V and 7 bases at J, with 5 bases in the middle. The germline CDR1 and CDR2 sequences are MDHEN and SYDVKM. This CDR3 is built from 12 residues.

J is TRBJ1-2 and V is TRBV5-1, with D tentatively TRBD1 (6 bases). Germline CDR1 reads SGHRS; CDR2 reads YFSETQ. The CDR3 totals 14 residues. With 5 bases removed from V and 7 bases from J, the gap between germline ends came to 18 bases. The CDR3 coding sequence is TGCGCCAGCAGTCGCGAAGGGGACACTAGTGGCTACACCTTC. Residues: CASSREGDTSGYTF. Full variable domain (missing parts from reference TRBV5-1 and TRBJ1-2): KAGVTQTPRYLIKTRGQQVTLSCSPISGHRSVSWYQQTPGQGLQFLFEYFSETQRNKGNFPGRFSGRQFSNSRSEMNVSTLELGDSALYLCASSREGDTSGYTFGSGTRLTVV.

This sequence joins TRBV3-1 (or the pseudogene TRBV3-2) and TRBJ2-7; 10 nucleotides align to TRBD2. V shed 4 bases, J shed 2 bases, and the junction held 5 bases outside the gene matches. The CDR3 extends over 15 amino acids. Germline lookup yields CDR1 LGHDT and CDR2 YNNKEL (reference sequence). The CDR3 is CASSPLAGATYEQYF. In DNA form, the CDR3 reads TGTGCCAGCAGCCCTCTAGCGGGGGCCACCTACGAGCAGTACTTC.

This chain connects TRBV5-1 to TRBJ1-2, with 9 bases matching TRBD1. The CDR3 extends over 12 amino acids. The V gene's germline CDR1 is SGHRS and CDR2 YFSETQ. Trimming cost V 3 bases and J 8 bases; bases outside gene matches: 2. CDR3 sequence reads: CASSWTGAGYTF. The CDR3 DNA is TGCGCCAGCAGCTGGACAGGGGCCGGCTACACCTTC.

The chain carries TRBV9 and TRBJ2-1; TRBD2 might be the D (6 bases). Per germline, CDR1 SGDLS and CDR2 YYNGEE. Trimming removed 2 bases at V and 9 bases at J, with 9 bases between. The length of the CDR3 is 12 residues. The CDR3 sequence: CASSVLGGEQFF. The CDR3 DNA sequence: TGTGCCAGCAGCGTTTTGGGGGGTGAGCAGTTCTTC.

The rearrangement links TRBV2 to TRBJ2-1; 8 bases are a match to TRBD2. Germline CDR1 SNHLY, CDR2 FYNNEI. V gave up 9 bases and J gave up 7 bases; unmatched junction bases: 2. The CDR3 spans 11 residues. The CDR3, as DNA: TGTGCCAGAGGACTAGCAAATGAGCAGTTCTTC. This translates into CARGLANEQFF.